This TCR beta chain appears in the sequencing data of a study of blood T cell repertoires in COVID-19. Germline V lookup: CDR1 SQVTM, CDR2 ANQGSEA. Trimming removed 8 bases from V and 5 bases from J, with 10 bases in between. The CDR3 is 11 residues long. In the source study's methods: For nucleated cells, counts were estimated from reference gene primer amplification. The protocol was immunoSEQ multiplex PCR, while the TCRdb copy is restricted to in-frame clones and leaves out a portion. V and J calls plus clone size are reproduced from that table; the DNA served to infer D and trimming. The table lists a few hundred thousand clones, roughly 85% of them singletons, with around 7.8% in the top ten.

This sequence joins TRBV29-1 and TRBJ2-1, with no clear D. Material: peripheral blood. This receptor was identified in a human donor in a cohort sampled during active COVID-19. CDR3 loop: CSLRSDNEQFF. CDR3 nucleotide sequence: TGCAGCCTTCGGAGTGACAATGAGCAGTTCTTC.